Presented here are 10 T cell receptor beta chains from one specimen sequenced in a study of response to subunit inactivated influenza vaccine. MiXCR, applied by TCRdb to the RT-PCR reads, yields one record per CDR3 protein. The table includes approximately 500,000 distinct CDR3 sequences, around 25% detected once. These same records also appear under a second study, on T cells expressing NK-cell markers. That work adds: UMI-tagged 5'RACE template switching yielded the TCR beta cDNA.

Sequences were derived from CD4+ T cells sorted from PBMCs, sampled roughly 12 days after vaccination. The receptors shown here come from a man in his fifties or sixties who received an inactivated influenza vaccine.

This clonotype appeared a few times. The gene calls are TRBV20-1 and TRBJ1-3; D remains ambiguous. V lost 5 bases to trimming and J lost 0 bases, with 8 bases between them. The CDR3 consists of 13 residues. The germline CDR1 and CDR2 sequences are DFQATT and SNEGSKA (reference sequence). CDR3: CSAEHVSGNTIYF. CDR3 nucleotide sequence: TGCAGTGCTGAACACGTCTCTGGAAACACCATATATTTT.

V and J are TRBV19 and TRBJ1-5; D perhaps matches TRBD1 (5 bases). The length of the CDR3 is 12 residues. Per the germline V gene, CDR1 is LNHDA and CDR2 is SQIVND (reference sequence). V gave up 10 bases and J gave up 4 bases, with 11 bases separating them. CDR3 coding DNA: TGTGCCACCTCAGGGTTGAATCAGCCCCAGCATTTT. Amino acid sequence: CATSGLNQPQHF.

This clonotype came up a few times. The gene calls are TRBV5-1 and TRBJ1-1, with a tentative D call TRBD1 (5 bases). The V gene's germline CDR1 is SGHRS and CDR2 YFSETQ. The ends were cut back, 5 bases at V and 1 base at J, with 9 bases in the middle. The CDR3 contains 13 residues. The CDR3 is CASRTDGNTEAFF. The CDR3 DNA follows: TGCGCCAGCAGGACAGACGGGAACACTGAAGCTTTCTTT.

This clonotype has a handful of counts. The chain combines TRBV4-3 with TRBJ1-4, with 7 bases that match TRBD1. CDR1 LGHNA and CDR2 YSLEER come from the germline V gene. The J segment lost 4 bases and the V segment lost 0 bases, leaving 5 bases of the junction unmatched. The CDR3 runs 16 residues. CDR3 protein: CASSQETGQHNEKLFF. The CDR3 DNA is TGCGCCAGCAGCCAAGAAACGGGACAGCATAATGAAAAACTGTTTTTT.

The rearrangement joins TRBV6-1 to TRBJ1-4; 11 positions match TRBD1. The CDR3 runs to 16 residues. Trimming took 6 bases from V and 4 from J; bases not matched to a gene: 7. CDR1 is MNHNS, CDR2 SASEGT, per germline. The CDR3 DNA reads as TGTGCCAGCAGCGGACAGGGGGCGCCGAGTAATGAAAAACTGTTTTTT. It is translated as CASSGQGAPSNEKLFF.

The chain links TRBV28 to TRBJ2-5; TRBD1 agrees at 8 bases. V was pared by 1 base and J by 5 bases, with 9 bases of the junction left unmatched. Germline V gene data show CDR1 as MDHEN and CDR2 as SYDVKM. CDR3 size: 16 residues. CDR3 nucleotide sequence: TGTGCCAGCAGTTTATTCCCGGGCAGGGGGCTGGAGACCCAGTACTTC. It specifies CASSLFPGRGLETQYF.

This clonotype was seen a few times. This chain links TRBV4-2 with TRBJ2-1, with TRBD2 identical over 16 bases. V was pared by 4 bases and J by 3 bases, with 6 bases of the junction left unmatched. This CDR3 spans 18 amino acids. Looked up from germline, CDR1 is LGHNA and CDR2 is YNFKEQ. The CDR3 region has the DNA TGTGCCAGCAGCCGGGGACTAGCGGGGGGGCCACTCTACAATGAGCAGTTCTTC. It encodes CASSRGLAGGPLYNEQFF.

Regarding this clonotype: A read error may account for a junction end that differs from germline. The V gene is TRBV12-3 or TRBV12-4, the J gene TRBJ1-4; 9 nucleotides align to TRBD1. The CDR3 covers 14 residues. The CDR3 DNA reads as TGTGCCAGCTGTTTCGGGACAGGGCCTGAAAAACTGTTTTTT. Translated: CASCFGTGPEKLFF.

The J gene is TRBJ2-3, the V gene TRBV30; D might be TRBD1 (5 bases). Trimming left V 0 bases short and J 0 bases short, with 19 bases between. This CDR3 region has 18 residues. Germline CDR1 is GTSNPN and CDR2 is SVGIG (reference sequence). CDR3 protein: CAWSVQGLSLTSTDTQYF. CDR3 DNA: TGTGCCTGGAGTGTTCAGGGTTTGAGCCTAACTAGCACAGATACGCAGTATTTT.

The rearrangement joins TRBV6-1 to TRBJ2-7; TRBD1 matches 10 bases. V dropped 5 bases and J dropped 4; count of bases not matched to a gene: 8. The CDR3 has 15 residues. The V gene's germline CDR1 is MNHNS and CDR2 SASEGT. CDR3 in DNA: TGTGCCAGCAGTCGTAGGACAGGGGGTGTTTACGAGCAGTACTTC. It specifies CASSRRTGGVYEQYF.